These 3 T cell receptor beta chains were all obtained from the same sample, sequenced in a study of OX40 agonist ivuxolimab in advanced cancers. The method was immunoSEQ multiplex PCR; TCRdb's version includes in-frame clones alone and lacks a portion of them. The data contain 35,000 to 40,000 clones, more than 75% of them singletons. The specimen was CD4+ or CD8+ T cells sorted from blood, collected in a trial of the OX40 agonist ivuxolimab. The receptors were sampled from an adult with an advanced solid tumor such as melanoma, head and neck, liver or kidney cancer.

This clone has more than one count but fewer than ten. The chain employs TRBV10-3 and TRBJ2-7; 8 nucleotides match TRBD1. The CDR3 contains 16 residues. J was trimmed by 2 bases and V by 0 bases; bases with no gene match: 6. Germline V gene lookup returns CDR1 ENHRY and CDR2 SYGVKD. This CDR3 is CAISESGQGATYEQYF. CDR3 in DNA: TGTGCCATCAGTGAGTCCGGGCAGGGGGCTACCTACGAGCAGTACTTC.

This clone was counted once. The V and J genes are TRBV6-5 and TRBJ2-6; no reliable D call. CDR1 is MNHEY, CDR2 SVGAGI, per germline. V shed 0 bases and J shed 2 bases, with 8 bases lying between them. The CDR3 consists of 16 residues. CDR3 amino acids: CASSYSQQAGANVLTF. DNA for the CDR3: TGTGCCAGCAGTTACTCTCAGCAGGCTGGGGCCAACGTCCTGACTTTC.

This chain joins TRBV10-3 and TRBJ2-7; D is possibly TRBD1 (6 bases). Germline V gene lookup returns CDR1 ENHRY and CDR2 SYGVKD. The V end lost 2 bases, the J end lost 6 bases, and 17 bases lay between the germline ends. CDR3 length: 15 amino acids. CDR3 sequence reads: CAISEPRDTGGEQYF. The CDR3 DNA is TGTGCCATCAGTGAGCCTAGGGACACCGGAGGCGAGCAGTACTTC.